The T cell receptor (beta chain) under discussion was sequenced for a study of T cells after yellow fever vaccination. Via MiXCR, TCRdb re-called the 5' RACE reads, giving one row per CDR3 protein. The sample includes about 45,000 distinct CDR3 sequences, about 6.8% of them seen just once. Study-wide points: It was the secondary response that reached its peak faster, day 5 versus 15, but it was weaker. A limited proportion of clonotypes was detected within both the CD4 and CD8 compartments. The booster response re-showed most primary clones: around 96% CD4, approximately 90% CD8.

Germline-derived CDR1 and CDR2 are SEHNR and FQNEAQ (reference sequence). CDR3 length: 15 residues. Trimming removed 6 bases at V and 2 bases at J, with 13 bases between. The sample holds many counts of this clonotype. The chain carries TRBV7-9 and TRBJ2-2; TRBD1 might be the D (5 bases). This receptor was identified in a man aged 25-45 years who received the YFV17D yellow fever vaccine. This sample comprised CD8+ T cells not binding an NS4B(214-222) dextramer, sorted from PBMCs, obtained 45 days after the yellow fever booster vaccination. CDR3 in DNA: TGTGCCAGCAGAGTCCCAGGGCGAAACACCGGGGAGCTGTTTTTT. Protein: CASRVPGRNTGELFF.